These 16 T cell receptor beta chains originate from one sample sequenced in a study of blood T cell repertoires in COVID-19. Method: immunoSEQ multiplex PCR; TCRdb's copy keeps in-frame clones and lacks some. The table shows about 170,000 clones, with about nine tenths occurring only once. Sequencing input: peripheral blood. Every receptor here comes from a young man with COVID-19, enrolled during active disease.

CDR3 coding DNA: TGTGCCAGCAGCACGACTAGTCTGTCCTACAATGAGCAGTTCTTC. Translated, it gives CASSTTSLSYNEQFF. V gene TRBV5-4 combines with J gene TRBJ2-1; maybe TRBD2 (6 bases). The length of the CDR3 is 15 residues. V gave up 4 bases and J gave up 1 base, with 12 bases separating them. Germline loops: CDR1 SGHNT, CDR2 YYREEE (reference sequence).

This clone was seen just once. The chain recombines TRBV2 with TRBJ1-3; tentatively, D is TRBD1 (6 bases). The CDR3 totals 15 residues. Germline CDR1 and CDR2: SNHLY and FYNNEI. Trimming removed 3 bases from V and 0 bases from J, with 9 bases in between. CDR3 DNA: TGTGCCAGCAGTGATTCGGGACACTCTGGAAACACCATATATTTT. Protein: CASSDSGHSGNTIYF.

This chain links TRBV29-1 with TRBJ1-1, with D hard to call. The CDR3 sequence is 15 residues long. V was shortened by 5 bases and J by 0 bases, with 16 bases between the two germline ends. From germline, CDR1 is SQVTM and CDR2 ANQGSEA. The CDR3 is CSVSLRVHMNTEAFF. CDR3 bases: TGCAGCGTTTCCTTACGGGTCCACATGAACACTGAAGCTTTCTTT.

The chain has TRBV27 and TRBJ2-7; 7 bases line up with TRBD1. Per germline, CDR1 MNHEY and CDR2 SMNVEV (reference sequence). Trimming at V came to 1 base and at J to 2 bases, leaving 5 bases not matched to a gene. The CDR3 consists of 15 residues. The CDR3 loop reads CASSLYRGPTYEQYF. CDR3 nucleotides: TGTGCCAGCAGTTTATATAGGGGGCCAACCTACGAGCAGTACTTC.

This clone was seen just once. V is TRBV5-6 and J is TRBJ1-1, with D perhaps TRBD1 (6 bases). The CDR3 consists of 14 residues. V was cut by 0 bases and J by 1 base, with 7 bases left in between. Germline lookup yields CDR1 SGHDT and CDR2 YYEEEE. In DNA form, the CDR3 reads TGTGCCAGCAGCTTGGTGGACAGGAACACTGAAGCTTTCTTT. As protein: CASSLVDRNTEAFF.

The V gene is TRBV6-2 or TRBV6-3, the J gene TRBJ2-7; 8 bases agree with TRBD1. CDR1 is MNHEY, CDR2 SVGEGT, per germline. The junction had 5 bases not matched to a gene; V was cut back by 6 bases and J by 1 base. The CDR3 length is 14 residues. The CDR3 nucleotides are TGTGCCAGCAGCGACAGGGGCCCTTCCTACGAGCAGTACTTC. It is translated as CASSDRGPSYEQYF.

This clone was detected once. This chain joins TRBV6-5 and TRBJ2-7, with 13 bases lining up with TRBD2. The length of the CDR3 is 16 residues. Looked up from germline, CDR1 is MNHEY and CDR2 is SVGAGI. V dropped 2 bases and J dropped 2; count of bases not matched to a gene: 3. CDR3: CASSYGTSGNPYEQYF. The CDR3 nucleotides are TGTGCCAGCAGTTACGGGACTAGCGGGAATCCCTACGAGCAGTACTTC.

This chain joins TRBV28 and TRBJ2-1; 10 bases map to TRBD2. J was trimmed by 9 bases and V by 11 bases; bases with no gene match: 13. Germline V gene lookup returns CDR1 MDHEN and CDR2 SYDVKM. The CDR3 runs 14 residues. The CDR3 DNA reads TGTGCCGCCGCGCTAGCGGGAGTATGGGTTGAGCAGTTCTTC. As protein: CAAALAGVWVEQFF.

This chain links TRBV11-2 with TRBJ2-1; weak D call: TRBD2 (5 bases). Germline V gene lookup returns CDR1 SGHAT and CDR2 FQNNGV. Between the trimmed V and J ends, which lost 5 bases and 6 bases, there was a span of 8 bases. The length of the CDR3 is 12 residues. In nucleotides, the CDR3 is TGTGCCAGCAGCCCCACTAGCAATGAGCAGTTCTTC. This encodes CASSPTSNEQFF.

About this clone: The sample carries other DNA sequences with the same CDR3. V usage is TRBV27 and J usage is TRBJ2-1; the D is unclear. CDR3 length: 11 residues. Trimming cost V 8 bases and J 7 bases, with 9 bases left between them. The germline V gene encodes CDR1 MNHEY and CDR2 SMNVEV (reference sequence). CDR3 DNA: TGTGCCAGCTCCCTCGCGAATGAGCAGTTCTTC. It yields the protein CASSLANEQFF.

The chain carries TRBV4-1 and TRBJ2-7; TRBD1 might be the D (6 bases). The CDR3 has 15 residues. V gave up 4 bases and J gave up 2 bases, with 15 bases separating them. The germline V gene encodes CDR1 MGHRA and CDR2 YSYEKL. CDR3 loop: CASSRQTGLTYEQYF. The CDR3 DNA reads as TGCGCCAGCAGCCGCCAGACAGGTCTCACCTACGAGCAGTACTTC.

The V gene is TRBV28, the J gene TRBJ1-5; 9 bases are a match to TRBD1. Trimming removed 6 bases from V and 5 bases from J; junction bases left unmatched: 14. Looked up from germline, CDR1 is MDHEN and CDR2 is SYDVKM. This CDR3 has 17 amino acids. CDR3: CASRRQGGWLEHQPQHF. CDR3 sequence (DNA): TGTGCCAGCAGACGACAGGGGGGGTGGTTAGAACATCAGCCCCAGCATTTT.

The V call is TRBV5-4, the J call TRBJ2-5, with TRBD2 matching 7 bases. CDR3 size: 13 residues. The V gene end was trimmed by 2 bases and the J gene end by 9 bases; junction bases not matched to a gene: 7. The germline CDR1 and CDR2 sequences are SGHNT and YYREEE (reference sequence). The CDR3 DNA sequence: TGTGCCAGCAGCTTCATTCGCGGGAGTGCCCAGTACTTC. As protein: CASSFIRGSAQYF.

The chain joins TRBV6-1 to TRBJ2-2, with D possibly matching TRBD2 (5 bases). The CDR3 is 16 amino acids. Germline assignment: CDR1 MNHNS and CDR2 SASEGT. Trimming cost V 2 bases and J 5 bases, with 15 bases left between them. The CDR3 sequence: CASSEFARDPTGELFF. The CDR3 bases are TGTGCCAGCAGTGAATTTGCTCGGGATCCGACCGGGGAGCTGTTTTTT.

The chain carries TRBV5-4 and TRBJ1-1; no definite D call. The CDR3 totals 15 residues. CDR1 and CDR2 (germline): SGHNT, YYREEE (reference sequence). V shed 3 bases and J shed 1 base, with 13 bases lying between them. The CDR3: CASSWAPGANTEAFF. The CDR3 region has the DNA TGTGCCAGCAGCTGGGCTCCGGGAGCGAACACTGAAGCTTTCTTT. The variable domain in full, with the rest retrieved from reference TRBV5-4 and TRBJ1-1, is ETGVTQSPTHLIKTRGQQVTLRCSSQSGHNTVSWYQQALGQGPQFIFQYYREEENGRGNFPPRFSGLQFPNYSSELNVNALELDDSALYLCASSWAPGANTEAFFGQGTRLTVV.

This clone was picked up one time. This sequence joins TRBV11-1 and TRBJ2-2, with TRBD1 identical over 8 bases. Germline V lookup: CDR1 SGHAT, CDR2 FQDESV (reference sequence). J was trimmed by 6 bases and V by 4 bases; bases with no gene match: 7. The CDR3 consists of 15 residues. The CDR3, as DNA: TGTGCCAGCAGCTACAGACAGGGGAAGGCCGGGGAGCTGTTTTTT. As protein: CASSYRQGKAGELFF.